This T cell receptor beta chain comes out of a study of blood T cell repertoires in COVID-19. Across the study: Whether acute or convalescent, the COVID-19 samples came from the United States, Italy and Spain. From T cells, B-cell-depleted T cells, or PBMCs came the material, which was cDNA or gDNA.

Original processing notes: Reference gene primer amplification in the assay estimated nucleated cell counts. Assay used: immunoSEQ multiplex PCR; TCRdb lists only in-frame clones, some missing. For V, J and clone size, that table is used; D and trimming come from the DNA. This sample yields 40,000 to 55,000 clones, of which roughly three quarters are seen a single time; 15% to 20% belongs to the top ten. CDR3 length equals 14 residues. J lost 0 bases, V lost 7 bases, and 8 bases had no gene match. CDR1 and CDR2 (germline): SQVTM, ANQGSEA. The sequenced sample consisted of peripheral blood. The TCR originated in a man between 65 and 85 years old with acute or convalescent COVID-19. This chain joins TRBV29-1 and TRBJ1-1; 7 bases line up with TRBD1. In nucleotides, the CDR3 is TGCAGCGCCATAGGGGGCAGCCTGAACACTGAAGCTTTCTTT. This encodes CSAIGGSLNTEAFF.